This T cell receptor (beta chain) was sequenced in a study of blood T cell repertoires in COVID-19. Study at large: What the recovered Cohort 3 donors had was two negative PCRs, clearance, or symptom resolution. PBMCs, B-cell-depleted T cells, or T cells were the source of the cDNA or gDNA that made up the material.

Original methodology: Estimates of nucleated cell counts were drawn from the amplification of reference gene primers. Data came from immunoSEQ multiplex PCR; TCRdb stores just in-frame clones and leaves some out. V and J calls and clone size are given by that table; D and trimming were obtained from the DNA. The sample consists of 120,000 to 150,000 clones, 84% of them appearing once. Assignment of participants to cohorts was predicated upon participant-reported clinical history. V gave up 4 bases and J gave up 7 bases; unmatched junction bases: 10. CDR1 and CDR2 from the germline V gene are LNHDA and SQIVND (reference sequence). This CDR3 comprises 15 residues.

The chain has TRBV19 and TRBJ2-1; 7 bases fit TRBD2. The specimen was PBMCs or T cells enriched from blood (not recorded which). This receptor was obtained from a man aged 45 to 65 in a cohort exposed to, infected with or recovered from COVID-19 (not recorded which). The CDR3: CASSKPAGPLNEQFF. The CDR3 DNA follows: TGTGCCAGTAGTAAACCAGCGGGACCACTGAATGAGCAGTTCTTC.